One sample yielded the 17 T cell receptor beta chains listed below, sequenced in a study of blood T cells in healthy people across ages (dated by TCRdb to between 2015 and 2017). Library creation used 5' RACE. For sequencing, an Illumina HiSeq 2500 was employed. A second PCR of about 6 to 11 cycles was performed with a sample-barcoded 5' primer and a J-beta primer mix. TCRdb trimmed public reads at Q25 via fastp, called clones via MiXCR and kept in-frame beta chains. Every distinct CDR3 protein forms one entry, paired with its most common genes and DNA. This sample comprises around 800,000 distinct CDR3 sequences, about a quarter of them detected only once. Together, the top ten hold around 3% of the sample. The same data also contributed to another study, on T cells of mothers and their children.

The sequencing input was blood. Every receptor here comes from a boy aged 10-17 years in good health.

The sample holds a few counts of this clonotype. This CDR3 reads CASSTQDGSYEQYF. CDR3 DNA sequence: TGCGCCAGCAGCACTCAAGACGGTTCCTACGAGCAGTACTTC. The V gene is TRBV5-1, the J gene TRBJ2-7, with D hard to call. The CDR3 contains 14 residues. Germline CDR1 reads SGHRS; CDR2 reads YFSETQ. V shed 4 bases and J shed 1 base, with 12 bases lying between them.

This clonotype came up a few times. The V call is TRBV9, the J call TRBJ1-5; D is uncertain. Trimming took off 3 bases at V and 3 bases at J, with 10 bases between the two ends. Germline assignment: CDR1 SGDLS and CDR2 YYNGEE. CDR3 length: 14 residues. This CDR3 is CASSAMTSNQPQHF. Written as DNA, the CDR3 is TGTGCCAGCAGCGCGATGACATCCAATCAGCCCCAGCATTTT.

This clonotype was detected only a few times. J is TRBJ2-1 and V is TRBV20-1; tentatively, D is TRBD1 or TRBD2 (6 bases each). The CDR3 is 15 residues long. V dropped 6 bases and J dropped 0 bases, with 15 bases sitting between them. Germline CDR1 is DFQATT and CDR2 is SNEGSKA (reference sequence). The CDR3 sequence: CSAVNGGPSYNEQFF. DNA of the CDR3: TGCAGTGCCGTCAACGGGGGCCCCTCCTACAATGAGCAGTTCTTC.

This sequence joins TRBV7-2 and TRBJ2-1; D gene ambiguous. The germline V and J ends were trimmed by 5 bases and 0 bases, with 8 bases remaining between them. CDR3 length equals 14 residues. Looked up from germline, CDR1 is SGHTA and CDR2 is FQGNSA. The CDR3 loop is CASSASGSYNEQFF. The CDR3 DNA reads TGTGCCAGCAGCGCGTCCGGCTCCTACAATGAGCAGTTCTTC.

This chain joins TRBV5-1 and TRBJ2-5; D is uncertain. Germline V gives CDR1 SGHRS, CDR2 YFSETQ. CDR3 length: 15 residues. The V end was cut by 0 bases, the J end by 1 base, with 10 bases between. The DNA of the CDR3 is TGCGCCAGCAGCTTGGCGACGGCGACCCAAGAGACCCAGTACTTC. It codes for CASSLATATQETQYF.

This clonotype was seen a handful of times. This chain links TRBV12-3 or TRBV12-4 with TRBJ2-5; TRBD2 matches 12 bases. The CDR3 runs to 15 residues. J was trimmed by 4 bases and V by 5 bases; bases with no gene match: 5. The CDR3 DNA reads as TGTGCCAGCAGTCCTAGCGGGGGGGGCGGAGAGACCCAGTACTTC. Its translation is CASSPSGGGGETQYF.

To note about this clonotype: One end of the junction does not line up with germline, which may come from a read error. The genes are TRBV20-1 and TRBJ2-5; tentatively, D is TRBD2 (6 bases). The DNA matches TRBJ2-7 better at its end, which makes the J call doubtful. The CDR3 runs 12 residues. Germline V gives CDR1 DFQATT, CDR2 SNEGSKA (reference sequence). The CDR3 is CSARSGYYEQYF. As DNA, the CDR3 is TGCAGCGCTAGGAGCGGGTATTACGAGCAGTACTTC.

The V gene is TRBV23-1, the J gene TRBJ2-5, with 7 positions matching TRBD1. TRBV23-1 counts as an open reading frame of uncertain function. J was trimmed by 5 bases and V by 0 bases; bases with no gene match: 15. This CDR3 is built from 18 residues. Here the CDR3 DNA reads TGCGCCAGCAGTCAATCTACAGGACAGGCCCAACTCCAGGAGACCCAGTACTTC. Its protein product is CASSQSTGQAQLQETQYF.

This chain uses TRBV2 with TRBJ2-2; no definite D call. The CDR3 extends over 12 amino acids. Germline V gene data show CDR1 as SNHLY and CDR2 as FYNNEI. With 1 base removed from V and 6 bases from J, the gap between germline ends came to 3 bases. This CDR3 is CASSEEAGELFF. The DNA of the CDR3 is TGTGCCAGCAGTGAAGAAGCCGGGGAGCTGTTTTTT. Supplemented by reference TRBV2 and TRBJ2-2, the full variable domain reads EPEVTQTPSHQVTQMGQEVILRCVPISNHLYFYWYRQILGQKVEFLVSFYNNEISEKSEIFDDQFSVERPDGSNFTLKIRSTKLEDSAMYFCASSEEAGELFFGEGSRLTVL.

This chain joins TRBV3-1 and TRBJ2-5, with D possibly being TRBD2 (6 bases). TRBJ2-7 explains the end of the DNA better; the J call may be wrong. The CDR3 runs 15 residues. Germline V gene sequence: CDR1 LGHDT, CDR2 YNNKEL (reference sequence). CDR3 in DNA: TGTGCCAGCAGCCGAGGTCGGCGGGGCCTTTACGAGCAGTACTTC. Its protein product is CASSRGRRGLYEQYF.

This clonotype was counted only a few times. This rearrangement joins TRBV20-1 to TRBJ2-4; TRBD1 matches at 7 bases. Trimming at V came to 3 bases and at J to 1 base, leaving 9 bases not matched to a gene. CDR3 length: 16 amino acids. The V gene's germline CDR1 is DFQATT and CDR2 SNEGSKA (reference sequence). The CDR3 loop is CSASLDRAGAKNIQYF. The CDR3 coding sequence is TGCAGTGCTAGCCTCGACAGGGCTGGGGCCAAAAACATTCAGTACTTC.

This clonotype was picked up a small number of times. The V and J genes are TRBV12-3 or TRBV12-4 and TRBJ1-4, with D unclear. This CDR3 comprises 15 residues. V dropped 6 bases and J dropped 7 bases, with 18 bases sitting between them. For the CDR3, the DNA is TGTGCCAGCAGCCCCCGACCTTCTAGCCCTGAAAAACTGTTTTTT. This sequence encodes CASSPRPSSPEKLFF.

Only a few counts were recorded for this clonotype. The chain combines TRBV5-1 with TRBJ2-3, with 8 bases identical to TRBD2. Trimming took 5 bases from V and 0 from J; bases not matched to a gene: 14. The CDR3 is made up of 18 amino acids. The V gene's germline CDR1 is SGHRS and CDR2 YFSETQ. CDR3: CASRGFAAGARSTDTQYF. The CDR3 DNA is TGCGCCAGCAGGGGGTTTGCAGCGGGGGCCCGAAGCACAGATACGCAGTATTTT.

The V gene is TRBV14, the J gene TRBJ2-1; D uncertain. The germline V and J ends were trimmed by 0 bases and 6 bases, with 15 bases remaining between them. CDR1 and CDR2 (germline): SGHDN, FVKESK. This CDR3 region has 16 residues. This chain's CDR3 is CASSQEGVLAGNEQFF. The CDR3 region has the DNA TGTGCCAGCAGCCAAGAGGGCGTACTTGCTGGCAATGAGCAGTTCTTC.

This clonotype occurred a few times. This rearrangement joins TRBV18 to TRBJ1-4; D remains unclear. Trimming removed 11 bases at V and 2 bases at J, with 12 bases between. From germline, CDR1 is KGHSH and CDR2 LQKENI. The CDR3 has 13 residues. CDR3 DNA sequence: TGTGCCGCGCGAATGGGGACTAATGAAAAACTGTTTTTT. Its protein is CAARMGTNEKLFF.

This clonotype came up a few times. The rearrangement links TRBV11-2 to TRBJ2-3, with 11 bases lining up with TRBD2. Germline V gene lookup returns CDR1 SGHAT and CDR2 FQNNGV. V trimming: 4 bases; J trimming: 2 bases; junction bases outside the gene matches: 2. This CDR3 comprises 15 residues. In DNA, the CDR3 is TGTGCCAGCAGCTCTAGCGGGGGGCACACAGATACGCAGTATTTT. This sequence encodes CASSSSGGHTDTQYF.

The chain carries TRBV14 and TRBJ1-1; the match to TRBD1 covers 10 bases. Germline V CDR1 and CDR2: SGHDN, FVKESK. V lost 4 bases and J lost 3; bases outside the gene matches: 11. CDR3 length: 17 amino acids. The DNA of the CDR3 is TGTGCCAGCAGCCCGCTCCCGGGACAGGGGAAGGACACTGAAGCTTTCTTT. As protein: CASSPLPGQGKDTEAFF.